The TCR beta chain under discussion was sequenced for a study of cytomegalovirus exposure and HLA in healthy donors. 13 Jbeta primers and 60 Vbeta primers were used for the PCR. As processed by the authors: Around 10 million of the about 80 million unique TCR beta chains counted in a later analysis were shared. Here immunoSEQ multiplex PCR was the method, and the copy in TCRdb shows in-frame clones only, minus some. That table is the source of V, J and clone size, and D and trimming were worked out from the DNA. The data contain more than 140,000 clones, 60% to 80% of them singletons. Points on this clone: Its antigen is undetermined.

Study-wide findings and caveats: Being indistinguishable, some V segments were excluded, TRBV6-2 and TRBV6-3 among them.

Trimming shortened V by 7 bases and J by 6 bases, and 24 bases separated the two germline ends. Germline V lookup: CDR1 MNHNY, CDR2 SVGAGI (reference sequence). CDR3 size: 16 residues. The chain joins TRBV6-6 to TRBJ1-1; a weak D match, TRBD1 (6 bases). The receptor was derived from a male donor in good health and CMV-seronegative. Sequenced material: PBMCs. This CDR3 reads CASTLDSPLRNAEAFF. Written as DNA, the CDR3 is TGTGCCAGCACCCTGGACAGTCCTTTAAGAAACGCTGAAGCTTTCTTT.